This TCR beta chain was sequenced for a study of blood T cell repertoires in COVID-19. Assay: immunoSEQ multiplex PCR; the TCRdb copy retains only in-frame clones and omits some. The table shows around 310,000 clones, with around nine tenths occurring only once. The J segment lost 7 bases and the V segment lost 4 bases, leaving 8 bases of the junction unmatched. This CDR3 comprises 14 residues. Per germline, CDR1 MDHEN and CDR2 SYDVKM. The specimen was PBMCs or T cells enriched from blood (not recorded which). This receptor was identified in a woman aged 40 to 50 who had recovered from COVID-19. The chain joins TRBV28 to TRBJ1-1; 8 nucleotides align to TRBD1. DNA of the CDR3: TGTGCCAGCAGTTCGACAGGGGTGTCGATTGAAGCTTTCTTT. It codes for CASSSTGVSIEAFF.